Presented here are 7 T cell receptor beta chains from one specimen sequenced in a study of PD-L1 blockade in urothelial cancer (dated by TCRdb to between 2016 and 2019). Library creation used the immunoSEQ multiplex PCR assay. Not all clones reach the TCRdb copy of this immuneACCESS table, which keeps in-frame sequences only. Checked studies attribute under half of the gap to unresolved V genes and leave the rest unexplained. In all, the sample holds about 110,000 clones, and roughly 90% of those were seen once. The ten largest clonotypes hold around 4% of the sample. The time point label for this specimen denotes: peripheral blood 6 weeks after treatment start. Specimen: PBMCs, collected around atezolizumab (anti-PD-L1) treatment. These TCRs come from a man between 60 and 75 years old with urothelial cancer.

The chain has TRBV4-1 and TRBJ2-1; D possibly corresponds to TRBD2 (6 bases). This CDR3 is built from 16 residues. From germline, CDR1 is MGHRA and CDR2 YSYEKL. Trimming cost V 6 bases and J 9 bases, with 24 bases left between them. The CDR3 loop is CASRKEGRGHPGEQFF. CDR3 DNA: TGCGCCAGCAGAAAAGAAGGGCGGGGTCACCCCGGTGAGCAGTTCTTC.

This clone was recorded a few times. This chain connects TRBV7-9 to TRBJ1-4; 8 bases align to TRBD1. V was clipped by 8 bases and J by 3 bases; unmatched bases: 2. This CDR3 is 13 amino acids long. Per germline, CDR1 SEHNR and CDR2 FQNEAQ (reference sequence). This CDR3 reads CASQQGANEKLFF. Here the CDR3 DNA reads TGTGCCAGCCAACAGGGGGCTAATGAAAAACTGTTTTTT.

The chain combines TRBV18 with TRBJ1-1; 10 bases agree with TRBD1. Losses at the gene ends were 3 bases for V and 4 bases for J; bases not matched to a gene: 2. Germline CDR1 reads KGHSH; CDR2 reads LQKENI. The CDR3 contains 14 residues. CDR3 residues: CASSPGQGLTEAFF. CDR3 nucleotide sequence: TGTGCCAGCTCACCGGGACAGGGGCTCACTGAAGCTTTCTTT. The full variable domain, in which reference TRBV18 and TRBJ1-1 provide the parts outside the CDR3, is NAGVMQNPRHLVRRRGQEARLRCSPMKGHSHVYWYRQLPEEGLKFMVYLQKENIIDESGMPKERFSAEFPKEGPSILRIQQVVRGDSAAYFCASSPGQGLTEAFFGQGTRLTVV.

V and J are TRBV25-1 and TRBJ2-7; the D is unclear. CDR3 size: 14 residues. V dropped 2 bases and J dropped 2 bases, with 10 bases sitting between them. The germline CDR1 and CDR2 sequences are MGHDK and SYGVNS. The chain's CDR3 is CASSEGQAPYEQYF. The CDR3 region has the DNA TGTGCCAGCAGTGAAGGGCAGGCACCCTACGAGCAGTACTTC.

The chain recombines TRBV2 with TRBJ2-7; 8 bases align to TRBD1. The germline V gene encodes CDR1 SNHLY and CDR2 FYNNEI. This CDR3 has 14 residues. Trimming cost V 5 bases and J 7 bases; bases outside gene matches: 10. Here the CDR3 DNA reads TGTGCCAGCAGTTCGGGACAGGTTGCAGGGGAGCAGTACTTC. Translated: CASSSGQVAGEQYF.

The chain couples TRBV6-5 to TRBJ1-2; 7 bases agree with TRBD1. Germline CDR1 reads MNHEY; CDR2 reads SVGAGI. CDR3 length: 14 amino acids. Trimming took 2 bases from V and 4 from J; bases not matched to a gene: 4. CDR3 DNA sequence: TGTGCCAGCAGTTACGCGGGACAGTCCTATGGCTACACCTTC. This codes for CASSYAGQSYGYTF.

The chain recombines TRBV5-1 with TRBJ2-2; 7 bases align to TRBD2. The CDR3 has 15 residues. Trimming at V came to 4 bases and at J to 5 bases, leaving 8 bases not matched to a gene. The V gene's germline CDR1 is SGHRS and CDR2 YFSETQ. In DNA, the CDR3 is TGCGCCAGCAGCCCCCAAGGCGGGAGAACCGGGGAGCTGTTTTTT. Protein sequence: CASSPQGGRTGELFF.